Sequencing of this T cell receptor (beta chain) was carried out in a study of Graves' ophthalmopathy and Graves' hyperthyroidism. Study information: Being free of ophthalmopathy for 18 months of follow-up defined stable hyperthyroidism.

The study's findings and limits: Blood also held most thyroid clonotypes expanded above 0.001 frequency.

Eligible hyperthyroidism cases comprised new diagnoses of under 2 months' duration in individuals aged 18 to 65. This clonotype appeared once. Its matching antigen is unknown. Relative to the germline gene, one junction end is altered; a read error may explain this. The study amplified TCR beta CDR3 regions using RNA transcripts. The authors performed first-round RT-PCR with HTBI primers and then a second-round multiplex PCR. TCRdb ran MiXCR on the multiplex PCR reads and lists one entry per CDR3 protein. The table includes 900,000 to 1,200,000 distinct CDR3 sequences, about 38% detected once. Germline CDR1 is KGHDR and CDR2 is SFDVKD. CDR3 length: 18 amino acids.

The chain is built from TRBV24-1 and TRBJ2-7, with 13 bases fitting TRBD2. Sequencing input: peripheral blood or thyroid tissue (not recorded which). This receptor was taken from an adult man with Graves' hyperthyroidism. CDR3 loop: CASSVDAGLAGLYGERYF. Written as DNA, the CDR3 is TGTGCCAGCAGCGTAGACGCGGGACTAGCGGGGCTCTATGGCGAGCGGTACTTC.